Sequencing of this TCR beta chain was carried out in a study of T cells in Graves' hyperthyroidism and ophthalmopathy. Findings and caveats of the study: Most thyroid clonotypes that were expanded above 0.001 also turned up in blood. Stable hyperthyroidism and ophthalmopathy were separated using 13 V-J signatures.

As regards this clonotype: What it recognizes is unknown.

RNA transcripts served as the template for amplifying TCR beta CDR3 regions. TCR CDR3 regions were first amplified by RT-PCR with HTBI primers. TCRdb processed the multiplex PCR reads anew with MiXCR; each CDR3 protein has one entry. This table holds 550,000 to 700,000 distinct CDR3 sequences, around 46% found once. The sample comprised peripheral blood or thyroid tissue (not recorded which). This TCR was recovered from an adult woman with Graves' disease, either hyperthyroidism or ophthalmopathy (not recorded which).

Written as DNA, the CDR3 is TGCAGCGTTCACAACAGGGAAAAACTGTTTTTT. It specifies CSVHNREKLFF. The J gene is TRBJ1-4, the V gene TRBV29-1; maybe TRBD1 (5 bases). The V end lost 5 bases, the J end lost 8 bases, and 9 bases lay between the germline ends. This CDR3 has 11 amino acids. CDR1 is SQVTM, CDR2 ANQGSEA, per germline.